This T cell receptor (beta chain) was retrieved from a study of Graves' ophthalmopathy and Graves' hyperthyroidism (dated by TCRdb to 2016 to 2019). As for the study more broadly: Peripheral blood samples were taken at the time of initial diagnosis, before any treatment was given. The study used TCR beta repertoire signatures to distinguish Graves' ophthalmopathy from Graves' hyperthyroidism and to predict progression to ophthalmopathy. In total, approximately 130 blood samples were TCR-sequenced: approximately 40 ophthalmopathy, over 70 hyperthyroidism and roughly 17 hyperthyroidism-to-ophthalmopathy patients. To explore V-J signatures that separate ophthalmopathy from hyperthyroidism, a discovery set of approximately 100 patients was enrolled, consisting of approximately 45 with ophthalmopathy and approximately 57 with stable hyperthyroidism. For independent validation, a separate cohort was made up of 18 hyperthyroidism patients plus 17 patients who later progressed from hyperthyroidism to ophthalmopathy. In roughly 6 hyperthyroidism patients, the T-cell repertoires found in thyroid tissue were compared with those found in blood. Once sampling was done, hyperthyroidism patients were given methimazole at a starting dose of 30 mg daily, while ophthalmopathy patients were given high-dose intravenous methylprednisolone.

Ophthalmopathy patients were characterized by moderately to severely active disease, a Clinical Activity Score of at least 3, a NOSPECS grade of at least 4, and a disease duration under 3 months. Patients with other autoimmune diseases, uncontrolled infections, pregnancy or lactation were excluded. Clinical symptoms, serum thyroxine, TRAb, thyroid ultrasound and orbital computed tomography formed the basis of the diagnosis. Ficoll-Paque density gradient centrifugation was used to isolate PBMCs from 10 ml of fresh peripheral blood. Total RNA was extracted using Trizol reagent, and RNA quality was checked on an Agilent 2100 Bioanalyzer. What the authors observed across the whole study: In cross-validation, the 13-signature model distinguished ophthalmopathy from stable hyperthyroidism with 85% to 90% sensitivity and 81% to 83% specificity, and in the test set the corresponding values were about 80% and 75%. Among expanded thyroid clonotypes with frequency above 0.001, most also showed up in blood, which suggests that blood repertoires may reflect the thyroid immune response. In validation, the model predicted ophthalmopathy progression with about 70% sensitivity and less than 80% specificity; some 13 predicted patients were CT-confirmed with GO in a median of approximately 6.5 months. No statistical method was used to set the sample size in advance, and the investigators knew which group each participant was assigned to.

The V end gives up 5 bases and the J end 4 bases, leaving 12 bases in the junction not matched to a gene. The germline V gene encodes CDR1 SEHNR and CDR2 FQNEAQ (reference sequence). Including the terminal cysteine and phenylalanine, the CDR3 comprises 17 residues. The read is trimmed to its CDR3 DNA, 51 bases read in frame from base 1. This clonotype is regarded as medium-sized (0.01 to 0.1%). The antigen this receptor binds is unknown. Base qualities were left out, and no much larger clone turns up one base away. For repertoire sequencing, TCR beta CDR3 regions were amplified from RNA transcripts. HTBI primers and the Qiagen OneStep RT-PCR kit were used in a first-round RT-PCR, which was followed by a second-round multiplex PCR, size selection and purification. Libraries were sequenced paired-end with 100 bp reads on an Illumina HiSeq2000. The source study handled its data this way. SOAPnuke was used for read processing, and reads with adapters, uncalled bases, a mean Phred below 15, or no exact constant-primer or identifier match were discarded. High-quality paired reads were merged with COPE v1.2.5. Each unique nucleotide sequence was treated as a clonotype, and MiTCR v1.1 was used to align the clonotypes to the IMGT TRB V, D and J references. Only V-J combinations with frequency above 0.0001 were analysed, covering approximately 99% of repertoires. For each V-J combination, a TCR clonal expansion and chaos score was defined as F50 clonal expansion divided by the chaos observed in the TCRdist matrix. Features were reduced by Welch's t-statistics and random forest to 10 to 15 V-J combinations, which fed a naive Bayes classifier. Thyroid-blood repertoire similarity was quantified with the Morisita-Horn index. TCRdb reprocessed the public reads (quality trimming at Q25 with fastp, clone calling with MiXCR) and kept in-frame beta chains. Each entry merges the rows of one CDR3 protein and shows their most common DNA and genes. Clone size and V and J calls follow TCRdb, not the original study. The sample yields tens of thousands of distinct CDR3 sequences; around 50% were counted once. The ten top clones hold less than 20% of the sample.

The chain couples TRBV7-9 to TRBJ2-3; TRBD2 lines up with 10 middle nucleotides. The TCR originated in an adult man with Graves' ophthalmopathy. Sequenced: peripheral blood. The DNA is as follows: TGTGCCAGCAGCCCCGGGGAAGCGGGGGGGGAGTCAGATACGCAGTATTTT. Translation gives CASSPGEAGGESDTQYF. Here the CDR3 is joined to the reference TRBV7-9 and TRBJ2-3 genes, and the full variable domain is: DTGVSQNPRHKITKRGQNVTFRCDPISEHNRLYWYRQTLGQGPEFLTYFQNEAQLEKSRLLSDRFSAERPKGSFSTLEIQRTEQGDSAMYLCASSPGEAGGESDTQYFGPGTRLTVL.